A selection of T cell receptor beta chains follows, all from one sample in a study of T cell responses to AZD1222 COVID-19 vaccine. TCRdb's copy holds only in-frame clones and misses some; the assay was immunoSEQ multiplex PCR. The sample has around 110,000 clones, less than 90% seen once; the top ten hold 6.5% to 8.5%. The sample consisted of peripheral blood, taken on day 0 of AZD1222 vaccination. These TCRs come from an adult in good health. Both conserved end residues are part of each CDR3. D genes are given only for firm matches. A row's size may be missing; if present it is once, few, many or a size class.

v_call: TRBV6-5
d_call: -
j_call: TRBJ2-5
clone_size: -
cdr3_aa: CASSRTVQETQYF
cdr3_nt: TGTGCCAGCAGCAGGACAGTCCAAGAGACCCAGTACTTC

v_call: TRBV14
d_call: -
j_call: TRBJ1-1
clone_size: once
cdr3_aa: CASSQGGSEAFF
cdr3_nt: TGTGCCAGCAGCCAAGGAGGGTCTGAAGCTTTCTTT

v_call: TRBV9
d_call: -
j_call: TRBJ1-2
clone_size: -
cdr3_aa: CASSVDANYGYTF
cdr3_nt: TGTGCCAGCAGCGTAGACGCTAACTATGGCTACACCTTC

v_call: TRBV10-3
d_call: -
j_call: TRBJ2-6
clone_size: -
cdr3_aa: CAISAVRKDTTSGANVLTF
cdr3_nt: TGTGCCATCAGTGCGGTACGGAAGGACACGACTTCTGGGGCCAACGTCCTGACTTTC

v_call: TRBV2
d_call: TRBD2
j_call: TRBJ2-1
clone_size: -
cdr3_aa: CASSDGTSGIYNEQFF
cdr3_nt: TGTGCCAGCAGTGATGGCACTAGCGGGATATACAATGAGCAGTTCTTC

v_call: TRBV5-4
d_call: -
j_call: TRBJ2-7
clone_size: -
cdr3_aa: CASSLGQSRYEQYF
cdr3_nt: TGTGCCAGCAGCCTCGGACAGAGCAGATACGAGCAGTACTTC

v_call: TRBV7-2
d_call: -
j_call: TRBJ1-3
clone_size: -
cdr3_aa: CASSLMQVQLGNTIYF
cdr3_nt: TGTGCCAGCAGCTTAATGCAGGTCCAACTTGGAAACACCATATATTTT

v_call: TRBV28
d_call: TRBD2
j_call: TRBJ2-5
clone_size: once
cdr3_aa: CASSSWTSGATQETQYF
cdr3_nt: TGTGCCAGCAGTTCCTGGACTAGCGGGGCCACCCAAGAGACCCAGTACTTC

v_call: TRBV7-8
d_call: -
j_call: TRBJ2-5
clone_size: -
cdr3_aa: CASSTVTVETQYF
cdr3_nt: TGTGCCAGCAGCACAGTGACAGTAGAGACCCAGTACTTC

v_call: TRBV19
d_call: -
j_call: TRBJ1-1
clone_size: -
cdr3_aa: CASSIGVQEAFF
cdr3_nt: TGTGCCAGTAGTATAGGGGTTCAAGAAGCTTTCTTT

v_call: TRBV7-8
d_call: TRBD2
j_call: TRBJ2-1
clone_size: -
cdr3_aa: CASSRTGTTNRNEQFF
cdr3_nt: TGTGCCAGCAGCCGCACCGGGACTACCAATCGAAATGAGCAGTTCTTC

v_call: TRBV25-1
d_call: TRBD1
j_call: TRBJ1-2
clone_size: -
cdr3_aa: CASSRTGGAAGYTF
cdr3_nt: TGTGCCAGCAGCCGGACAGGGGGCGCAGCTGGCTACACCTTC

v_call: TRBV27
d_call: -
j_call: TRBJ2-4
clone_size: -
cdr3_aa: CASSPGVLAKNIQYF
cdr3_nt: TGTGCCAGCAGTCCAGGGGTTCTAGCCAAAAACATTCAGTACTTC

v_call: TRBV19
d_call: -
j_call: TRBJ1-4
clone_size: once
cdr3_aa: CASSSWTETNEKLFF
cdr3_nt: TGTGCCAGTAGTTCGTGGACAGAAACTAATGAAAAACTGTTTTTT

v_call: TRBV21-1
d_call: -
j_call: TRBJ2-5
clone_size: -
cdr3_aa: CASSPQYLRETQYF
cdr3_nt: TGTGCCAGCTCCCCTCAATATTTACGGGAGACCCAGTACTTC

v_call: TRBV12-3/TRBV12-4
d_call: -
j_call: TRBJ2-1
clone_size: -
cdr3_aa: CASSLYQVNEQFF
cdr3_nt: TGTGCCAGCAGTTTATATCAAGTAAATGAGCAGTTCTTC

v_call: TRBV6-5
d_call: TRBD1
j_call: TRBJ1-1
clone_size: few
cdr3_aa: CASSYSGTGELEAFF
cdr3_nt: TGTGCCAGCAGTTACTCCGGGACAGGGGAACTTGAAGCTTTCTTT

v_call: TRBV28
d_call: -
j_call: TRBJ2-1
clone_size: -
cdr3_aa: CASSFGDRSSYNEQFF
cdr3_nt: TGTGCCAGCAGTTTCGGAGACAGGAGCTCCTACAATGAGCAGTTCTTC

v_call: TRBV24-1
d_call: -
j_call: TRBJ1-5
clone_size: -
cdr3_aa: CATSDTASNQPQHF
cdr3_nt: TGTGCCACCAGTGATACAGCTAGCAATCAGCCCCAGCATTTT

v_call: TRBV7-9
d_call: TRBD1
j_call: TRBJ1-2
clone_size: -
cdr3_aa: CASSSSGTDYGYTF
cdr3_nt: TGTGCCAGCAGCTCGTCCGGGACAGATTATGGCTACACCTTC

v_call: TRBV30
d_call: -
j_call: TRBJ1-3
clone_size: -
cdr3_aa: CAWSHPGASGNTIYF
cdr3_nt: TGTGCCTGGAGTCATCCGGGGGCCTCTGGAAACACCATATATTTT

v_call: TRBV29-1
d_call: TRBD1
j_call: TRBJ2-6
clone_size: -
cdr3_aa: CSVEVTGGQGYSGANVLTF
cdr3_nt: TGCAGCGTTGAAGTGACAGGGGGGCAGGGATACTCTGGGGCCAACGTCCTGACTTTC

v_call: TRBV27
d_call: -
j_call: TRBJ2-1
clone_size: -
cdr3_aa: CASSLSPGGPYNEQFF
cdr3_nt: TGTGCCAGCAGTTTAAGTCCCGGGGGCCCCTACAATGAGCAGTTCTTC

v_call: TRBV25-1
d_call: -
j_call: TRBJ1-2
clone_size: -
cdr3_aa: CASTLSGANYGYTF
cdr3_nt: TGTGCCAGCACACTCTCAGGGGCTAACTATGGCTACACCTTC

v_call: TRBV12-3/TRBV12-4
d_call: -
j_call: TRBJ2-2
clone_size: -
cdr3_aa: CASSSAGGGELFF
cdr3_nt: TGTGCCAGCAGTTCTGCGGGCGGCGGGGAGCTGTTTTTT

v_call: TRBV3-1/TRBV3-2
d_call: -
j_call: TRBJ1-6
clone_size: -
cdr3_aa: CASSQRANSPLHF
cdr3_nt: TGTGCCAGCAGCCAAAGAGCGAATTCACCCCTCCACTTT

v_call: TRBV4-2
d_call: -
j_call: TRBJ2-6
clone_size: -
cdr3_aa: CASSQETGANVLTF
cdr3_nt: TGTGCCAGCAGCCAAGAAACTGGGGCCAACGTCCTGACTTTC

v_call: TRBV6-5
d_call: -
j_call: TRBJ1-1
clone_size: -
cdr3_aa: CASGGGFGEAFF
cdr3_nt: TGTGCCAGTGGAGGAGGTTTCGGTGAAGCTTTCTTT

v_call: TRBV19
d_call: TRBD1
j_call: TRBJ2-2
clone_size: -
cdr3_aa: CASSIQGASTGELFF
cdr3_nt: TGTGCCAGTAGTATACAGGGGGCGAGCACCGGGGAGCTGTTTTTT

v_call: TRBV18
d_call: TRBD1
j_call: TRBJ1-1
clone_size: -
cdr3_aa: CASSPGDSLNTEAFF
cdr3_nt: TGTGCCAGCTCACCAGGGGACAGCCTGAACACTGAAGCTTTCTTT

v_call: TRBV19
d_call: TRBD1
j_call: TRBJ1-5
clone_size: -
cdr3_aa: CASSITPDRRNQPQHF
cdr3_nt: TGTGCCAGTAGTATCACCCCGGACAGGAGGAATCAGCCCCAGCATTTT

v_call: TRBV20-1
d_call: -
j_call: TRBJ1-1
clone_size: -
cdr3_aa: CSVKGNTEAFF
cdr3_nt: TGCAGTGTAAAGGGGAACACTGAAGCTTTCTTT

v_call: TRBV28
d_call: TRBD1
j_call: TRBJ1-2
clone_size: -
cdr3_aa: CASSLGQGDTF
cdr3_nt: TGTGCCAGCAGTTTGGGACAGGGGGACACCTTC

v_call: TRBV5-6
d_call: TRBD1
j_call: TRBJ1-3
clone_size: -
cdr3_aa: CASSRGTAGNTIYF
cdr3_nt: TGTGCCAGCAGCCGGGGGACAGCTGGAAACACCATATATTTT

v_call: TRBV6-1
d_call: TRBD2
j_call: TRBJ2-7
clone_size: -
cdr3_aa: CASSAAGLAGVYEQYF
cdr3_nt: TGTGCCAGCAGTGCCGCGGGACTAGCGGGAGTGTACGAGCAGTACTTC

v_call: TRBV5-4
d_call: TRBD1
j_call: TRBJ1-5
clone_size: once
cdr3_aa: CASSRDREQPQHF
cdr3_nt: TGTGCCAGCAGCCGGGACAGGGAGCAGCCCCAGCATTTT

v_call: TRBV7-7
d_call: TRBD1
j_call: TRBJ2-1
clone_size: -
cdr3_aa: CASSRTGTGKDEQFF
cdr3_nt: TGTGCCAGCAGCCGTACCGGGACAGGGAAGGATGAGCAGTTCTTC

v_call: TRBV5-6
d_call: TRBD1
j_call: TRBJ2-3
clone_size: -
cdr3_aa: CASRLTGGEEDTQYF
cdr3_nt: TGTGCCAGCAGGTTAACAGGGGGCGAAGAAGATACGCAGTATTTT

v_call: TRBV20-1
d_call: -
j_call: TRBJ1-2
clone_size: -
cdr3_aa: CSARASYGYTF
cdr3_nt: TGCAGTGCTAGAGCCTCTTATGGCTACACCTTC

v_call: TRBV2
d_call: -
j_call: TRBJ1-1
clone_size: -
cdr3_aa: CAIQGNTEAFF
cdr3_nt: TGTGCCATTCAGGGGAACACTGAAGCTTTCTTT

v_call: TRBV20-1
d_call: -
j_call: TRBJ2-1
clone_size: -
cdr3_aa: CSASRANEQFF
cdr3_nt: TGCAGTGCTTCGAGGGCCAATGAGCAGTTCTTC